This is a list of T cell receptor beta chains from one sample in a study of blood T cell repertoires in COVID-19. TCRdb keeps only in-frame clones here, not all; method: immunoSEQ multiplex PCR. Seen here are over 200,000 clones, just over 85% observed once, and the top ten hold about 16%. What was sequenced was PBMCs or T cells enriched from blood (not recorded which). The receptors shown here come from a man between 18 and 29 years old who had recovered from COVID-19. Each CDR3 is given with its conserved first and last residue. Fields, in order: clone size, V gene, J gene, D gene, CDR3 protein, CDR3 DNA. The D gene is left open where the match is weak. Size is stated for part of the rows, as once, few or many counts, or as a class when the clone is expanded.

few,TRBV18,TRBJ2-1,-,CASSPLDEQFF,TGTGCCAGCTCCCCTTTAGATGAGCAGTTCTTC
-,TRBV27,TRBJ1-2,TRBD1,CASSPAGQSKGGYTF,TGTGCCAGCAGTCCGGCGGGACAGTCCAAAGGTGGCTACACCTTC
-,TRBV7-9,TRBJ2-1,-,CASSQALRYNEQFF,TGTGCCAGCAGCCAAGCTCTCAGGTATAATGAGCAGTTCTTC
-,TRBV11-2,TRBJ2-5,TRBD1,CASSPGTGGETQYF,TGTGCCAGCAGCCCAGGGACAGGCGGTGAGACCCAGTACTTC
-,TRBV3-1/TRBV3-2,TRBJ2-5,TRBD2,CASSRPTSGGAFRETQYF,TGTGCCAGCAGCCGCCCGACTAGCGGGGGGGCATTCCGAGAGACCCAGTACTTC
-,TRBV3-1/TRBV3-2,TRBJ2-3,TRBD2,CASSHSSGAFPTDTQYF,TGTGCCAGCAGCCACTCGAGCGGGGCCTTCCCTACGGATACGCAGTATTTT
-,TRBV6-5,TRBJ1-5,-,CASSYTGEAQPQHF,TGTGCCAGCAGTTACACGGGGGAGGCTCAGCCCCAGCATTTT
few,TRBV5-1,TRBJ1-5,-,CASSSVPGQPQHF,TGCGCCAGCAGCTCGGTCCCGGGACAGCCCCAGCATTTT
-,TRBV6-5,TRBJ1-1,-,CASSLGQYTEAFF,TGTGCCAGCAGTTTGGGCCAGTACACTGAAGCTTTCTTT
-,TRBV5-6,TRBJ2-3,-,CASSSMTEAPDTQYF,TGTGCCAGCAGCTCAATGACAGAGGCCCCAGATACGCAGTATTTT
-,TRBV4-1,TRBJ1-6,-,CASSQARGAYNSPLHF,TGCGCCAGCAGCCAAGCTCGAGGAGCGTATAATTCACCCCTCCACTTT
-,TRBV19,TRBJ1-1,TRBD1,CASSTTGVTEAFF,TGTGCCAGTAGTACGACAGGGGTGACTGAAGCTTTCTTT
-,TRBV5-1,TRBJ2-2,-,CASTRGTANTGELFF,TGCGCCAGCACCCGGGGGACTGCGAACACCGGGGAGCTGTTTTTT
-,TRBV2,TRBJ2-3,TRBD1,CASSDRGRYTQYF,TGTGCCAGCAGCGACAGGGGGAGGTATACGCAGTATTTT
-,TRBV5-4,TRBJ1-6,-,CASSRIGDLGNSPLHF,TGTGCCAGCAGCCGGATCGGGGATTTGGGTAATTCACCCCTCCACTTT
-,TRBV2,TRBJ1-2,TRBD1,CASRPGTGGDGYTF,TGTGCCAGCAGACCCGGGACAGGGGGCGATGGCTACACCTTC
-,TRBV30,TRBJ1-2,-,CAWTAAANYGYTF,TGTGCCTGGACCGCGGCAGCTAACTATGGCTACACCTTC
-,TRBV5-6,TRBJ1-2,-,CASSLAGGGPGNGYTF,TGTGCCAGCAGCTTGGCGGGCGGGGGGCCAGGGAATGGCTACACCTTC
-,TRBV5-6,TRBJ2-4,-,CAWGDPNIQYF,TGTGCCTGGGGGGACCCAAACATTCAGTACTTC
-,TRBV10-3,TRBJ1-1,-,CAISDQERQAFF,TGTGCCATCAGTGACCAGGAAAGGCAAGCTTTCTTT
-,TRBV7-2,TRBJ1-1,TRBD1,CASSVGQGASQAFF,TGTGCCAGCAGCGTCGGACAGGGGGCGTCTCAAGCTTTCTTT
-,TRBV27,TRBJ2-2,TRBD2,CASSLSLWTSGRAGDTGELFF,TGTGCCAGCAGTTTATCCCTATGGACTAGCGGGAGGGCCGGGGACACCGGGGAGCTGTTTTTT
-,TRBV7-8,TRBJ2-5,TRBD1,CASSLIQGVGETQYF,TGTGCCAGCAGCTTAATACAGGGGGTCGGAGAGACCCAGTACTTC
-,TRBV27,TRBJ2-3,TRBD1,CASSSGQFSTDTQYF,TGTGCCAGCAGCTCGGGACAGTTTAGCACAGATACGCAGTATTTT
-,TRBV27,TRBJ1-6,-,CASSRDWAIGPLHF,TGTGCCAGCAGCCGGGACTGGGCCATAGGTCCCCTCCACTTT
-,TRBV7-5,TRBJ2-7,-,CARSPTKTSGSPNEQYF,TGTGCCAGAAGCCCTACTAAGACTAGCGGGAGTCCCAACGAGCAGTACTTC
few,TRBV6-5,TRBJ2-1,TRBD2,CAKLAGFNEQFF,TGTGCCAAATTAGCGGGATTCAATGAGCAGTTCTTC
few,TRBV6-5,TRBJ2-7,-,CASSQRLDGSYEQYF,TGTGCCAGCAGTCAAAGACTAGACGGGTCCTACGAGCAGTACTTC
-,TRBV4-1,TRBJ1-1,-,CASSQDPAEDTEAFF,TGCGCCAGCAGCCAAGATCCGGCGGAAGACACTGAAGCTTTCTTT
-,TRBV12-3/TRBV12-4,TRBJ1-5,-,CASTSGGLWPQHF,TGTGCCAGCACCTCGGGGGGCTTATGGCCCCAGCATTTT
once,TRBV6-5,TRBJ1-3,-,CASAAPGGRGNTIYF,TGTGCCAGCGCGGCCCCGGGGGGTCGCGGAAACACCATATATTTT
few,TRBV7-2,TRBJ2-1,TRBD2,CASSLTSASYNEQFF,TGTGCCAGCAGCTTAACTAGCGCCTCCTACAATGAGCAGTTCTTC
-,TRBV7-2,TRBJ1-3,-,CASSLDMVSGNTIYF,TGTGCCAGCAGCTTAGACATGGTCTCTGGAAACACCATATATTTT
-,TRBV7-9,TRBJ1-1,TRBD1,CASSVGQGLNTEAFF,TGTGCCAGCAGCGTTGGACAGGGTTTGAACACTGAAGCTTTCTTT
-,TRBV3-1/TRBV3-2,TRBJ2-5,TRBD2,CASSTSGGTQETQYF,TGTGCCAGCTCCACTAGCGGGGGGACTCAAGAGACCCAGTACTTC
-,TRBV7-2,TRBJ1-5,-,CASSLVPDNQPQHF,TGTGCCAGCAGCTTAGTCCCAGACAATCAGCCCCAGCATTTT
-,TRBV12-5,TRBJ2-1,-,CASRRVLGEQFF,TGTGCTAGCCGGCGGGTCTTGGGTGAGCAGTTCTTC
once,TRBV19,TRBJ2-2,TRBD2,CASSILFSGLAGGPRTGELFF,TGTGCCAGTAGTATACTATTTTCGGGACTAGCGGGAGGGCCTAGGACCGGGGAGCTGTTTTTT